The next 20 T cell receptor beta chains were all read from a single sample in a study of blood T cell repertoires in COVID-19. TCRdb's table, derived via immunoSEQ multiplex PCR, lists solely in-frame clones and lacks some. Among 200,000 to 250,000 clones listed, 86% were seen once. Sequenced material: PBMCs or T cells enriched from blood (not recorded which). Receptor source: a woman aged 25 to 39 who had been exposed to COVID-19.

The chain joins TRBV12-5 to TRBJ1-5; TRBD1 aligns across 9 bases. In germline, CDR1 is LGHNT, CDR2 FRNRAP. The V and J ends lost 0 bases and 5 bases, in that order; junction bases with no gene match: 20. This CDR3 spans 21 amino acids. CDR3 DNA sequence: TGTGCTAGTGGTTTGGTACTCAGTGTGGGGGGACAGGGCCCCTCCGATCAGCCCCAGCATTTT. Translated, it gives CASGLVLSVGGQGPSDQPQHF.

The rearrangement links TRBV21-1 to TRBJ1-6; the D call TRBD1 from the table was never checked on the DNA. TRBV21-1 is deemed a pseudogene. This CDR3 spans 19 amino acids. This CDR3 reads CASSTRDRDKGSYNSPLHF. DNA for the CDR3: TGTGCCAGCTCTACCCGGGACAGGGATAAAGGCTCCTATAATTCACCCCTCCACTTT.

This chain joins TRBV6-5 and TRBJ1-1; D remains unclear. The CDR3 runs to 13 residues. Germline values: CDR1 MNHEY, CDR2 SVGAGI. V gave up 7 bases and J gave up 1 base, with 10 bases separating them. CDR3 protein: CASNSRWNTEAFF. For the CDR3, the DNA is TGTGCCAGCAACTCCCGGTGGAACACTGAAGCTTTCTTT.

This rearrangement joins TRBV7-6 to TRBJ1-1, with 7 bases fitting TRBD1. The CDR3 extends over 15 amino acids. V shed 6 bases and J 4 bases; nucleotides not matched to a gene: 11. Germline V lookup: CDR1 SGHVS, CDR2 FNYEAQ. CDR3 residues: CASSVSQGEFTEAFF. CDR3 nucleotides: TGTGCCAGCAGTGTGAGTCAGGGGGAGTTCACTGAAGCTTTCTTT.

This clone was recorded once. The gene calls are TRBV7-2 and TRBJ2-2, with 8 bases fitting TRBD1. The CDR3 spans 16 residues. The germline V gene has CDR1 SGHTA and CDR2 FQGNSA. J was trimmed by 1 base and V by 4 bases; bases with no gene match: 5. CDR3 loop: CASSSRGQLNTGELFF. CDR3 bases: TGTGCCAGCAGCTCCAGGGGGCAGCTGAACACCGGGGAGCTGTTTTTT.

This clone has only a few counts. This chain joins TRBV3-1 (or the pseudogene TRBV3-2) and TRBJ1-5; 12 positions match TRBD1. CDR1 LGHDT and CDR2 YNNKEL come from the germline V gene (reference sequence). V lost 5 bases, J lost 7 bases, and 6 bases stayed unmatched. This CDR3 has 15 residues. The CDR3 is CASSSGTGGLQPQHF. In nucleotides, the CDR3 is TGTGCCAGCAGCAGCGGGACAGGGGGCTTGCAGCCCCAGCATTTT.

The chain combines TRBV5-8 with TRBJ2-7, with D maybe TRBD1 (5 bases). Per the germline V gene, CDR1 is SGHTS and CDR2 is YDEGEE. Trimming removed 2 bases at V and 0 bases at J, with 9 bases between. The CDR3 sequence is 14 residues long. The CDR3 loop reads CASSFQGVSYEQYF. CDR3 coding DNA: TGTGCCAGCAGCTTTCAGGGTGTCTCCTACGAGCAGTACTTC.

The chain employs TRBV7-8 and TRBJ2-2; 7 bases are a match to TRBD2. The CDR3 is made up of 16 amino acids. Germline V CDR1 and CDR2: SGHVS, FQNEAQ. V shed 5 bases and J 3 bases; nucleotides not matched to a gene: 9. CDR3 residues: CASSPNAGDYTGELFF. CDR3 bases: TGTGCCAGCAGCCCAAATGCGGGGGACTACACCGGGGAGCTGTTTTTT.

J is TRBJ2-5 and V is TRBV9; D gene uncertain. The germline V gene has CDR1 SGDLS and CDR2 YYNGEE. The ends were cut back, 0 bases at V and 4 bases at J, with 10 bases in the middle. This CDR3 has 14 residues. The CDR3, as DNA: TGTGCCAGCAGCGTAGCCGACTTTGGAGAGACCCAGTACTTC. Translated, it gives CASSVADFGETQYF. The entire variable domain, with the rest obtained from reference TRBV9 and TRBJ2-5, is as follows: DSGVTQTPKHLITATGQRVTLRCSPRSGDLSVYWYQQSLDQGLQFLIQYYNGEERAKGNILERFSAQQFPDLHSELNLSSLELGDSALYFCASSVADFGETQYFGPGTRLLVL.

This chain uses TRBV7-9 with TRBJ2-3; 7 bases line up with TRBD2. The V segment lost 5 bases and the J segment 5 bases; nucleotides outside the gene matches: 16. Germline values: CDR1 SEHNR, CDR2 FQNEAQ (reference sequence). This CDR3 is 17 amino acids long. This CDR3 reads CASSPGRAELMGDTQYF. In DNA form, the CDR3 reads TGTGCCAGCAGCCCGGGGAGGGCGGAGCTAATGGGAGATACGCAGTATTTT.

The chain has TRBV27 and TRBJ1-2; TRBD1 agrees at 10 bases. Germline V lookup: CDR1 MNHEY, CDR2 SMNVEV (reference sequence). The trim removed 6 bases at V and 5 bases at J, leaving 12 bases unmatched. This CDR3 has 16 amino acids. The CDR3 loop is CASRTFRDRGGYGYTF. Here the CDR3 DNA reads TGTGCCAGCAGGACCTTCCGGGACAGGGGTGGGTATGGCTACACCTTC.

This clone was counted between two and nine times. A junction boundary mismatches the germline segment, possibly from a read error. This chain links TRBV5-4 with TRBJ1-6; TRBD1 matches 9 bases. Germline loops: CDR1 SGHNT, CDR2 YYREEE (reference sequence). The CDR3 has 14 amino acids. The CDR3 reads CASTLDRGFSPLHF. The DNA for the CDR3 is TGTGCCAGCACCTTGGACAGGGGTTTTTCACCCCTCCACTTT.

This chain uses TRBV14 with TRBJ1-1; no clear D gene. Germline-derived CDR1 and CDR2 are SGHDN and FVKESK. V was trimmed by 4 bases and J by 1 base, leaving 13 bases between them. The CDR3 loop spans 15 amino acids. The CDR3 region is CASSLHGAGNTEAFF. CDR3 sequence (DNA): TGTGCCAGCAGCCTCCACGGTGCAGGGAACACTGAAGCTTTCTTT.

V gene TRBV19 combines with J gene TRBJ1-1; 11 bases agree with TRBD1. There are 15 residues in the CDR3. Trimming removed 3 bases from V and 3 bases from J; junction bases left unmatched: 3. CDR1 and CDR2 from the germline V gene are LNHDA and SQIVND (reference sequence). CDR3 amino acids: CASSMDRGLDTEAFF. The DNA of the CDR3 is TGTGCCAGTAGTATGGACAGGGGGCTTGACACTGAAGCTTTCTTT.

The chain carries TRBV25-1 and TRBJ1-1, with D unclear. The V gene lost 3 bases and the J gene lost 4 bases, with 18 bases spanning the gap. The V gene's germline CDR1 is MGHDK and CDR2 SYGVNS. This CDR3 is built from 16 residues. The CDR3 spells CASSDYESKTGTEAFF. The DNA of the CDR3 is TGTGCCAGCAGTGACTACGAGTCCAAAACGGGCACTGAAGCTTTCTTT.

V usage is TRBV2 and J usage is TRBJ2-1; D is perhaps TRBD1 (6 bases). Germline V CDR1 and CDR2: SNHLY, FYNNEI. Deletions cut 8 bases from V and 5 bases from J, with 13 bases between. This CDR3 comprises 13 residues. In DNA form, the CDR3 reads TGTGCCAGCGTGGGGGCAGGCCACAATGAGCAGTTCTTC. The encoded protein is CASVGAGHNEQFF.

For the CDR3, the DNA is TGTGCCAGCAGTTTCGGACAGGGGTATCAGCCCCAGCATTTT. Translated: CASSFGQGYQPQHF. This chain connects TRBV6-2 or TRBV6-3 to TRBJ1-5, with TRBD1 matching over 9 bases. With 4 bases clipped from V and 5 bases from J, the junction kept 3 bases outside the gene matches. This CDR3 comprises 14 residues. Per the germline V gene, CDR1 is MNHEY and CDR2 is SVGEGT.

In DNA, the CDR3 is TGTGCCAGCAGCGTAGAACCGGGACAGAACTACTATGGCTACACCTTC. This encodes CASSVEPGQNYYGYTF. This sequence joins TRBV9 and TRBJ1-2; 7 bases fit TRBD1. The V gene end was trimmed by 0 bases and the J gene end by 3 bases; junction bases not matched to a gene: 8. Germline V CDR1 and CDR2: SGDLS, YYNGEE. The CDR3 runs to 16 residues.

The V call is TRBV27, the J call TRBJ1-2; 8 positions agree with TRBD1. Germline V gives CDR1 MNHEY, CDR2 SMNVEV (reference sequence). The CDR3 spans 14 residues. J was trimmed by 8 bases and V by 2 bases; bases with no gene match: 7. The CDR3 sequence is CASSLNRGTGGYTF. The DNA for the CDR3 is TGTGCCAGCAGTTTAAACAGGGGGACAGGCGGCTACACCTTC.

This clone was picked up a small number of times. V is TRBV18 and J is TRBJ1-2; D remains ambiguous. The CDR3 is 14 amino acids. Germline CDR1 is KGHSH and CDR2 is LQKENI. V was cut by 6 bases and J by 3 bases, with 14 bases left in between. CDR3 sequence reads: CASSPEVRDYGYTF. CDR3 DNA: TGTGCCAGCTCCCCGGAGGTCCGGGACTATGGCTACACCTTC.